This TCR beta chain is from a study of blood T cell repertoires in COVID-19. Looking at the study overall: Samples of COVID-19 (acute and convalescent) were obtained from the United States, Italy and Spain. PBMCs, B-cell-depleted T cells, or T cells were the source of the cDNA or gDNA that made up the material.

This clone was seen a handful of times. Germline values: CDR1 LGHDT, CDR2 YNNKEL (reference sequence). V was pared by 1 base and J by 10 bases, with 2 bases of the junction left unmatched. CDR3 length: 13 amino acids. As originally analysed: Counts of nucleated cells, estimated from reference gene primer amplification, were obtained. The repertoire was sequenced with immunoSEQ multiplex PCR; TCRdb's copy has only in-frame clones and lacks some. V and J calls and clone size are as listed in that table; D and trimming were resolved from the DNA. The sample yields 40,000 to 55,000 clones, around 80% seen once.

Sample: peripheral blood. The receptor was isolated from a human donor in a cohort sampled during active COVID-19. The chain carries TRBV3-1 (or the pseudogene TRBV3-2) and TRBJ2-1; TRBD2 matches at 9 bases. The CDR3: CASSQVGLAEQFF. The CDR3 DNA is TGTGCCAGCAGCCAAGTCGGACTAGCGGAGCAGTTCTTC.